This section outlines one T cell receptor (beta chain) sequence together with its context. Its target is not known. Sequencing was performed with immunoSEQ multiplex PCR; in TCRdb, only in-frame clones are kept and a portion is missing. Altogether some 66,000 clones are present, just over 90% being singletons, with the ten largest covering 2.5% to 3%. This CDR3 contains 13 residues. Trimming removed 7 bases at V and 0 bases at J, with 9 bases between. Looked up from germline, CDR1 is WSHSY and CDR2 is SAAADI. This sample was taken from a study of T cells after posttransplantation cyclophosphamide. Study-wide results and limits: TRB overlap between skin or GI tissue T cells and blood was limited. After PTCy, TRB diversity resembled that of CNI/methotrexate controls.

This clonotype was sampled from a woman younger than 45 in good health and a related stem cell transplant donor. The sample was PBMCs. The gene calls are TRBV10-2 and TRBJ1-1, with D unclear. CDR3 in DNA: TGCGCCAGCACCACTAATATGAACACTGAAGCTTTCTTT. Translation gives CASTTNMNTEAFF.